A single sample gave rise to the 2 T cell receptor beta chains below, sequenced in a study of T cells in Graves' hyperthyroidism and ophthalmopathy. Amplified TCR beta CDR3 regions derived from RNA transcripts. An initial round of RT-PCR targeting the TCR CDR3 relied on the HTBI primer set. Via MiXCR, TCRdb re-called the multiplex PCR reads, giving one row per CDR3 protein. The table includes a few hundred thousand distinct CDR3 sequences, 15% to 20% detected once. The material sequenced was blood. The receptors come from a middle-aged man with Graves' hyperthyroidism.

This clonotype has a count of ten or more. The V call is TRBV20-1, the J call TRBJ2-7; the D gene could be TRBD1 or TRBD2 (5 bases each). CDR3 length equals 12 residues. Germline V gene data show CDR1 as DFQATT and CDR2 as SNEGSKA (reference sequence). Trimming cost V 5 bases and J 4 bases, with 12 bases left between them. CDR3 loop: CSAQRGPYEQYF. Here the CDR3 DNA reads TGCAGTGCTCAGAGGGGCCCGTACGAGCAGTACTTC.

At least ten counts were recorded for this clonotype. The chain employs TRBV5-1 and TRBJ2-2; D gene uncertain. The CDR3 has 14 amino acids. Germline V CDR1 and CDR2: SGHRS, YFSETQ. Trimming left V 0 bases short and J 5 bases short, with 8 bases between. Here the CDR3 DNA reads TGCGCCAGCAGCTTGGGTCAGCCTACCGGGGAGCTGTTTTTT. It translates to CASSLGQPTGELFF.